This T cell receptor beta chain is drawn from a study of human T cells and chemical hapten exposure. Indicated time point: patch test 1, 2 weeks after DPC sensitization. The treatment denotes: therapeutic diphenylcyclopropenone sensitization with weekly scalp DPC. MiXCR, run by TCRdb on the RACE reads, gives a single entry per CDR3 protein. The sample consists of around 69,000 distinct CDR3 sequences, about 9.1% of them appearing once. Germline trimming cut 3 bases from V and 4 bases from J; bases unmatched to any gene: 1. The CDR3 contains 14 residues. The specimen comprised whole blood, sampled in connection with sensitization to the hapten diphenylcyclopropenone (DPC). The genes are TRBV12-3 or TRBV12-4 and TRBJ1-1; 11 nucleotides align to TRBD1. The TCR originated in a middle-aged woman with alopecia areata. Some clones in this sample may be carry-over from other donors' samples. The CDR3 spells CASSFGTGGTEAFF. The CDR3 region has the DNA TGTGCCAGCAGTTTCGGGACAGGGGGCACTGAAGCTTTCTTT.